This TCR beta chain was observed in a study of shared clonotypes between healthy human individuals. This clone was counted once. The same CDR3 also results from other DNA sequences found in this sample. V lost 3 bases and J lost 1; bases outside the gene matches: 3. From germline, CDR1 is SEHNR and CDR2 FQNEAQ (reference sequence). CDR3 length: 14 residues. Only CD45RO-negative cells positively selected for CCR7 counted as naive CD8 cells, so terminally differentiated effector memory CD45RA+ cells were excluded. Sequencing used immunoSEQ multiplex PCR; TCRdb keeps in-frame clones, though not all of them. The table records about 2 million clones, approximately 94% of them present only once.

The sequence was collected from a man between 18 and 29 years old in good health. The source material was naive CD8+ T cells sorted from blood. The rearrangement uses TRBV7-9 and TRBJ2-7; 7 positions match TRBD2. CDR3: CASSLEGGSYEQYF. The DNA for the CDR3 is TGTGCCAGCAGCTTGGAGGGAGGGTCCTACGAGCAGTACTTC.